The 14 T cell receptor beta chains reported below all come from one sample, sequenced in a study of blood T cell repertoires in COVID-19. Data came from immunoSEQ multiplex PCR; TCRdb stores just in-frame clones and leaves some out. This sample yields 150,000 to 200,000 clones, of which 90% are seen a single time; approximately 0.64% belongs to the top ten. Sequenced input: peripheral blood. All receptors derive from a man in his fifties with acute or convalescent COVID-19.

The chain uses TRBV28 and TRBJ2-1; the D gene is possibly TRBD1 (6 bases). Trimming stripped 3 bases from V and 0 bases from J, with 12 bases between. Germline lookup yields CDR1 MDHEN and CDR2 SYDVKM. This CDR3 spans 16 amino acids. CDR3 sequence (DNA): TGTGCCAGCAGTTTGTCCACAGGGTTCTCCTACAATGAGCAGTTCTTC. It is translated as CASSLSTGFSYNEQFF.

The chain uses TRBV28 and TRBJ2-3; a possible D gene is TRBD2 (6 bases). Trimming took off 4 bases at V and 0 bases at J, with 14 bases between the two ends. The CDR3 extends over 16 amino acids. Germline lookup yields CDR1 MDHEN and CDR2 SYDVKM. CDR3 sequence (DNA): TGTGCCAGCAGTTCTGGGGGGTTTGGGAGCACAGATACGCAGTATTTT. It codes for CASSSGGFGSTDTQYF.

This chain connects TRBV15 to TRBJ2-7, with 8 bases aligning to TRBD1. The V segment lost 5 bases and the J segment 1 base; nucleotides outside the gene matches: 4. Germline assignment: CDR1 LNHNV and CDR2 YYDKDF (reference sequence). The CDR3 spans 14 residues. The CDR3 region has the DNA TGTGCCACCAGCGAGGACAGGGCTTCCTACGAGCAGTACTTC. It specifies CATSEDRASYEQYF.

This chain uses TRBV11-2 with TRBJ1-3; 8 positions agree with TRBD1. The CDR3 sequence is 16 residues long. With V trimmed by 5 bases and J by 4 bases, 10 bases remained unmatched. CDR1 and CDR2 (germline): SGHAT, FQNNGV. As DNA, the CDR3 is TGTGCCAGCAGCCGACAGGGGATCTCTCACGGAAACACCATATATTTT. Its translation: CASSRQGISHGNTIYF.

V gene TRBV5-1 combines with J gene TRBJ1-2; 7 bases align to TRBD1. The germline V gene has CDR1 SGHRS and CDR2 YFSETQ. Trimming removed 4 bases from V and 4 bases from J; junction bases left unmatched: 7. This CDR3 is built from 14 residues. The CDR3 DNA is TGCGCCAGCAGCGCCCAGGGACAGACCTATGGCTACACCTTC. Translating it yields CASSAQGQTYGYTF.

This clone has a single count. The V call is TRBV6-5, the J call TRBJ2-7; the match to TRBD2 covers 9 bases. The CDR3 totals 15 residues. Per germline, CDR1 MNHEY and CDR2 SVGAGI. The J segment lost 3 bases and the V segment lost 4 bases, leaving 7 bases of the junction unmatched. CDR3 residues: CASSSAGSGSYEQYF. CDR3 DNA: TGTGCCAGCAGTTCCGCCGGTAGCGGGAGCTACGAGCAGTACTTC.

The chain employs TRBV10-1 and TRBJ2-5; 9 nucleotides align to TRBD1. Germline lookup yields CDR1 WNHNN and CDR2 SYGVQD (reference sequence). Trimming removed 3 bases from V and 0 bases from J; junction bases left unmatched: 8. The CDR3 consists of 17 residues. Written as DNA, the CDR3 is TGCGCCAGCAGTGAATACGACAGGGGGATAAACCAAGAGACCCAGTACTTC. Protein: CASSEYDRGINQETQYF.

This clone was recorded once. For the CDR3, the DNA is TGTGCCAGCAGCCAAGTCGCCGAACAAACCGGGACAGGGGGTTTCTACGAGCAGTACTTC. Translation gives CASSQVAEQTGTGGFYEQYF. This chain uses TRBV3-1 (or the pseudogene TRBV3-2) with TRBJ2-7, with 11 positions matching TRBD1. This CDR3 has 20 residues. The V gene end was trimmed by 1 base and the J gene end by 3 bases; junction bases not matched to a gene: 17. Germline lookup yields CDR1 LGHDT and CDR2 YNNKEL (reference sequence).

This clone was seen a handful of times. The chain employs TRBV7-3 and TRBJ2-2; TRBD2 agrees at 7 bases. The CDR3 has 14 residues. V trimming: 4 bases; J trimming: 3 bases; junction bases outside the gene matches: 2. Per germline, CDR1 SGHTA and CDR2 FQGTGA. CDR3 loop: CASSSLADTGELFF. In nucleotides, the CDR3 is TGTGCCAGCAGCTCTCTAGCGGACACCGGGGAGCTGTTTTTT.

The J gene is TRBJ2-1, the V gene TRBV7-9, with 16 bases identical to TRBD2. The germline V gene encodes CDR1 SEHNR and CDR2 FQNEAQ (reference sequence). There are 16 residues in the CDR3. With 2 bases clipped from V and 7 bases from J, the junction kept 2 bases outside the gene matches. The CDR3 here is CASSLKGLAGGNEQFF. CDR3 sequence (DNA): TGTGCCAGCAGCTTAAAGGGACTAGCGGGAGGGAATGAGCAGTTCTTC.

This sequence joins TRBV6-4 and TRBJ2-5; 9 bases are a match to TRBD1. V was clipped by 6 bases and J by 4 bases; unmatched bases: 3. The CDR3 consists of 13 residues. The germline CDR1 and CDR2 sequences are MRHNA and SNTAGT. CDR3 residues: CASSLGQGETQYF. The CDR3 nucleotides are TGTGCCAGCAGCCTGGGACAGGGAGAGACCCAGTACTTC.

This clone occurred once. This sequence joins TRBV7-3 and TRBJ1-1, with 7 bases identical to TRBD1. After removal of 2 bases from V and 7 bases from J, the junction contained 7 bases not matched to a gene. The germline CDR1 and CDR2 sequences are SGHTA and FQGTGA. This CDR3 region has 14 residues. The CDR3 loop is CASSLQSGGNEAFF. The CDR3, as DNA: TGTGCCAGCAGCTTACAGTCAGGGGGTAATGAAGCTTTCTTT.

The chain combines TRBV7-2 with TRBJ1-5, with 7 bases matching TRBD1. Trimming cost V 5 bases and J 5 bases; bases outside gene matches: 9. Looked up from germline, CDR1 is SGHTA and CDR2 is FQGNSA. The CDR3 has 15 residues. The CDR3 DNA sequence: TGTGCCAGCAGCGCAACAGGGGCTGGGCATCAGCCCCAGCATTTT. The encoded protein is CASSATGAGHQPQHF. The variable domain in full, with the rest retrieved from reference TRBV7-2 and TRBJ1-5, is GAGVSQSPSNKVTEKGKDVELRCDPISGHTALYWYRQSLGQGLEFLIYFQGNSAPDKSGLPSDRFSAERTGGSVSTLTIQRTQQEDSAVYLCASSATGAGHQPQHFGDGTRLSIL.

This chain uses TRBV6-5 with TRBJ1-2; 9 bases are a match to TRBD1. This CDR3 has 14 amino acids. The junction had 3 bases not matched to a gene; V was cut back by 0 bases and J by 7 bases. The germline V gene encodes CDR1 MNHEY and CDR2 SVGAGI. For the CDR3, the DNA is TGTGCCAGCAGTTACTCGGGACAGGGCTCTGGCTACACCTTC. Its protein product is CASSYSGQGSGYTF.